The 26 T cell receptor beta chains presented below share a single source sample, sequenced in a study of shared clonotypes between healthy human individuals. The data were produced by immunoSEQ multiplex PCR, yet TCRdb's version contains in-frame clones alone and is incomplete. The sample lists 850,000 to 1,200,000 clones; about 80% were seen once. Source material: memory CD4+ T cells sorted from blood. The subset is: CD45RA-negative fraction. These receptor sequences come from a man between 18 and 29 years old in good health.

The chain combines TRBV4-1 with TRBJ2-5, with a tentative D call TRBD2 (5 bases). Per germline, CDR1 MGHRA and CDR2 YSYEKL. V was trimmed by 4 bases and J by 5 bases, leaving 17 bases between them. The CDR3 consists of 15 residues. This CDR3 is CASSPDREGYETQYF. In nucleotides, the CDR3 is TGCGCCAGCAGCCCTGACCGGGAAGGTTATGAGACCCAGTACTTC.

The chain couples TRBV7-9 to TRBJ2-6; no definite D call. The length of the CDR3 is 16 residues. Germline lookup yields CDR1 SEHNR and CDR2 FQNEAQ (reference sequence). V shed 1 base and J shed 0 bases, with 7 bases lying between them. Written as DNA, the CDR3 is TGTGCCAGCAGCTTAGTACGGCTCTCTGGGGCCAACGTCCTGACTTTC. This codes for CASSLVRLSGANVLTF.

The chain recombines TRBV5-4 with TRBJ2-3; D is possibly TRBD1 (5 bases). Germline V gene data show CDR1 as SGHNT and CDR2 as YYREEE (reference sequence). V was pared by 3 bases and J by 3 bases, with 11 bases between. The CDR3 totals 14 residues. The CDR3 sequence is CASSSRQGTDTQYF. The CDR3 nucleotides read TGTGCCAGCAGCTCGAGGCAGGGAACAGATACGCAGTATTTT.

The V and J genes are TRBV10-2 and TRBJ2-3; D possibly corresponds to TRBD1 (6 bases). Trimming removed 5 bases from V and 7 bases from J, with 10 bases in between. This CDR3 is 12 amino acids long. In germline, CDR1 is WSHSY, CDR2 SAAADI. CDR3 in amino acids: CASSTQGNTQYF. The CDR3 DNA follows: TGCGCCAGCAGTACACAGGGAAATACGCAGTATTTT.

Worth noting for this clone: This sample also contains other DNA sequences that code for the same CDR3. The gene calls are TRBV5-1 and TRBJ2-3, with 11 positions matching TRBD2. Germline V gene data show CDR1 as SGHRS and CDR2 as YFSETQ. CDR3 length equals 15 residues. Trimming cost V 1 base and J 7 bases; bases outside gene matches: 5. CDR3 loop: CASSLSLAGGNTQYF. The DNA of the CDR3 is TGCGCCAGCAGCTTGAGTCTAGCGGGGGGCAATACGCAGTATTTT.

Concerning this clone: Other DNA sequences in this specimen translate into the identical CDR3. This CDR3 is CASSVDPRTDTQYF. As DNA, the CDR3 is TGTGCCAGCAGCGTAGATCCCAGAACAGATACGCAGTATTTT. The chain couples TRBV9 to TRBJ2-3; D is unclear. There are 14 residues in the CDR3. Germline assignment: CDR1 SGDLS and CDR2 YYNGEE. V was shortened by 0 bases and J by 3 bases, with 8 bases between the two germline ends.

The J gene is TRBJ1-5, the V gene TRBV19; 9 bases are a match to TRBD1. In germline, CDR1 is LNHDA, CDR2 SQIVND (reference sequence). The CDR3 covers 18 residues. Trimming took 4 bases from V and 0 from J; bases not matched to a gene: 10. The CDR3 nucleotides are TGTGCCAGTAGTACTACCGACAGGGGGGTGGATAGCAATCAGCCCCAGCATTTT. This translates into CASSTTDRGVDSNQPQHF.

The chain has TRBV5-4 and TRBJ1-1, with D unclear. Trimming stripped 4 bases from V and 1 base from J, with 8 bases between. CDR3 length: 13 amino acids. Germline lookup yields CDR1 SGHNT and CDR2 YYREEE (reference sequence). Here the CDR3 reads CASSTRQNTEAFF. CDR3 bases: TGTGCCAGCAGCACAAGACAGAACACTGAAGCTTTCTTT.

This rearrangement joins TRBV7-9 to TRBJ2-7; maybe TRBD2 (6 bases). Trimming pared 0 bases from V and 8 bases from J, leaving 11 bases between. The CDR3 length is 13 residues. Germline V gene sequence: CDR1 SEHNR, CDR2 FQNEAQ (reference sequence). CDR3 DNA sequence: TGTGCCAGCAGCTTAGCTGAAGGGAGGAAGCAGTACTTC. Residues: CASSLAEGRKQYF.

This clone was recorded once. The rearrangement joins TRBV19 to TRBJ1-6, with D perhaps TRBD1 (6 bases). The germline V gene encodes CDR1 LNHDA and CDR2 SQIVND (reference sequence). Trimming stripped 4 bases from V and 10 bases from J, with 17 bases between. This CDR3 comprises 15 residues. The CDR3 spells CASSTQQGHRSPLHF. The DNA of the CDR3 is TGTGCCAGTAGTACTCAACAGGGCCATAGGTCACCCCTCCACTTT.

The V and J genes are TRBV5-1 and TRBJ2-5, with D possibly being TRBD1 (6 bases). CDR1 is SGHRS, CDR2 YFSETQ, per germline. V was trimmed by 0 bases and J by 5 bases, leaving 14 bases between them. The CDR3 is made up of 15 amino acids. The CDR3 protein is CASSLAAGDGETQYF. The DNA for the CDR3 is TGCGCCAGCAGCTTGGCTGCAGGGGATGGGGAGACCCAGTACTTC.

The gene calls are TRBV6-5 and TRBJ1-1; D might be TRBD1 (5 bases). Trimming pared 2 bases from V and 1 base from J, leaving 14 bases between. Germline assignment: CDR1 MNHEY and CDR2 SVGAGI. CDR3 length: 16 residues. DNA for the CDR3: TGTGCCAGCAGTTACGGTGACGGGGGGAAGAACACTGAAGCTTTCTTT. Residues: CASSYGDGGKNTEAFF.

About this clone itself: Other DNA sequences within the sample encode an identical CDR3. CDR3 nucleotides: TGTGCCAGCAGCTCATGGACAGGGAACTACGAGCAGTACTTC. Its protein product is CASSSWTGNYEQYF. The rearrangement uses TRBV7-8 and TRBJ2-7, with 8 bases matching TRBD1. Germline CDR1 is SGHVS and CDR2 is FQNEAQ. Trimming cost V 4 bases and J 3 bases; bases outside gene matches: 5. The CDR3 covers 14 residues.

This clone was counted between two and nine times. The chain carries TRBV5-6 and TRBJ1-2; weak D call: TRBD1 (6 bases). Germline V CDR1 and CDR2: SGHDT, YYEEEE. Trimming shortened V by 7 bases and J by 8 bases, and 12 bases separated the two germline ends. This CDR3 contains 11 residues. The CDR3 coding sequence is TGTGCCAGCTCTGGGGGCTGGGGCTACACCTTC. Protein sequence: CASSGGWGYTF.

The J gene is TRBJ2-6, the V gene TRBV4-2; D may be TRBD2 (5 bases). V dropped 4 bases and J dropped 2 bases, with 9 bases sitting between them. From germline, CDR1 is LGHNA and CDR2 YNFKEQ. This CDR3 is 15 amino acids long. The CDR3 spells CASSPDGAGANVLTF. CDR3 DNA: TGTGCCAGCAGCCCTGACGGGGCTGGGGCCAACGTCCTGACTTTC.

The chain couples TRBV1 to TRBJ2-5; the table's D call TRBD2 went unverified against the DNA. TRBV1 is assigned pseudogene status. This CDR3 spans 17 amino acids. The CDR3: CTSSQEGPAGGQETQYF. In DNA, the CDR3 is TGCACCAGCAGCCAAGAGGGGCCAGCGGGGGGCCAAGAGACCCAGTACTTC.

The chain joins TRBV29-1 to TRBJ2-3, with TRBD2 identical over 11 bases. Germline trimming cut 7 bases from V and 3 bases from J; bases unmatched to any gene: 6. CDR1 is SQVTM and CDR2 is ANQGSEA in the germline V gene. This CDR3 is 14 amino acids long. The CDR3 spells CSGALAGGTDTQYF. The CDR3, as DNA: TGCAGCGGTGCGCTAGCGGGAGGTACAGATACGCAGTATTTT.

This clone was counted between two and nine times. The rearrangement links TRBV5-6 to TRBJ1-5; perhaps TRBD1 as D (5 bases). The CDR3 runs 13 residues. Trimming cost V 0 bases and J 8 bases, with 9 bases left between them. Germline assignment: CDR1 SGHDT and CDR2 YYEEEE. This CDR3 reads CASSLEGSKPQHF. The CDR3 bases are TGTGCCAGCAGCTTGGAGGGGAGCAAGCCCCAGCATTTT.

The V gene is TRBV21-1, the J gene TRBJ2-7; TRBD2, the D gene given by the table, was not confirmed from the DNA. TRBV21-1 is termed a pseudogene. The CDR3 runs to 18 residues. The CDR3 is CASSKALSGREVVGEQYF. The DNA of the CDR3 is TGTGCCAGCAGCAAAGCGCTCAGCGGGAGGGAGGTGGTTGGCGAGCAGTACTTC.

The chain employs TRBV5-4 and TRBJ2-7, with 8 bases matching TRBD2. V shed 1 base and J 4 bases; nucleotides not matched to a gene: 4. From germline, CDR1 is SGHNT and CDR2 YYREEE (reference sequence). The CDR3 sequence is 14 residues long. DNA for the CDR3: TGTGCCAGCAGCTTGCCTGGCGGGAGGTACGAGCAGTACTTC. Translation: CASSLPGGRYEQYF.

The genes are TRBV10-3 and TRBJ2-1, with 7 bases matching TRBD1. In germline, CDR1 is ENHRY, CDR2 SYGVKD. The CDR3 spans 14 residues. The trim removed 9 bases at V and 5 bases at J, leaving 10 bases unmatched. The CDR3 DNA reads TGTGCCATATGGCAGGGGGAGACCCACAATGAGCAGTTCTTC. Its protein is CAIWQGETHNEQFF.

The V and J genes are TRBV9 and TRBJ2-3; perhaps TRBD1 as D (7 bases). This CDR3 has 17 residues. Germline V CDR1 and CDR2: SGDLS, YYNGEE. With 3 bases removed from V and 0 bases from J, the gap between germline ends came to 17 bases. The CDR3 loop is CASSAGAGGPSTDTQYF. CDR3 in DNA: TGTGCCAGCAGCGCGGGGGCAGGGGGGCCTAGCACAGATACGCAGTATTTT.

A remark on this clone: A much larger clone is a single base away; this may be a read error. The V gene is TRBV5-1, the J gene TRBJ2-7; D uncertain. CDR1 SGHRS and CDR2 YFSETQ come from the germline V gene. Trimming took 4 bases from V and 1 from J, leaving 3 bases between them. The CDR3 has 11 residues. The CDR3 here is CASSESYEQYF. The DNA of the CDR3 is TGCGCCAGCAGCGAGTCCTACGAGCAGTACTTC.

The V gene is TRBV7-6, the J gene TRBJ2-3; TRBD2 matches at 10 bases. With 2 bases clipped from V and 0 bases from J, the junction kept 8 bases outside the gene matches. Germline CDR1 SGHVS, CDR2 FNYEAQ. The CDR3 extends over 18 amino acids. The CDR3 is CASSLRTLAGVSTDTQYF. In DNA, the CDR3 is TGTGCCAGCAGCTTACGGACGCTAGCGGGAGTTAGCACAGATACGCAGTATTTT. Complete variable domain (other parts from reference TRBV7-6 and TRBJ2-3): GAGVSQSPRYKVTKRGQDVALRCDPISGHVSLYWYRQALGQGPEFLTYFNYEAQQDKSGLPNDRFSAERPEGSISTLTIQRTEQRDSAMYRCASSLRTLAGVSTDTQYFGPGTRLTVL.

This clone was detected once. The CDR3 bases are TGTGCCAGCAGCTTCGCCGGGACAGGGATCGATTCACCCCTCCACTTT. Translating gives CASSFAGTGIDSPLHF. The rearrangement links TRBV7-2 to TRBJ1-6, with 9 positions matching TRBD1. Germline V gene sequence: CDR1 SGHTA, CDR2 FQGNSA. Unmatched junction bases numbered 8, after V lost 3 bases and J lost 8 bases. CDR3 length: 16 amino acids. The full variable domain, with the rest looked up from reference TRBV7-2 and TRBJ1-6, is GAGVSQSPSNKVTEKGKDVELRCDPISGHTALYWYRQSLGQGLEFLIYFQGNSAPDKSGLPSDRFSAERTGGSVSTLTIQRTQQEDSAVYLCASSFAGTGIDSPLHFGNGTRLTVT.

V and J are TRBV6-6 and TRBJ2-1; TRBD2 agrees at 9 bases. V lost 11 bases to trimming and J lost 6 bases; unmatched junction nucleotides: 11. From germline, CDR1 is MNHNY and CDR2 SVGAGI (reference sequence). The CDR3 is 14 amino acids. The CDR3 bases are TGTGCCGGGGGTAGCGGGAGAGAAGGCAATGAGCAGTTCTTC. This codes for CAGGSGREGNEQFF.